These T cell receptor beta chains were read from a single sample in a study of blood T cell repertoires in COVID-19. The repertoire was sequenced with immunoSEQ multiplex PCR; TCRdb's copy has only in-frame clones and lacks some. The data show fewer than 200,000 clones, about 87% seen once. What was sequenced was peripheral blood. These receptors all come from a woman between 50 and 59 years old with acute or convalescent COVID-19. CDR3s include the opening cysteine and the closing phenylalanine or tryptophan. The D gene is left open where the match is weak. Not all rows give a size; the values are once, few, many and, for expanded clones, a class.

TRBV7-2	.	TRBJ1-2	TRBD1	CASSLGQGSDYGYTF	TGTGCCAGCAGCCTAGGACAGGGATCGGACTATGGCTACACCTTC
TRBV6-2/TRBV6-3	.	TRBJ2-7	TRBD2	CASSSTSSGRAYEQYF	TGTGCCAGCAGTTCCACATCTAGCGGGAGGGCCTACGAGCAGTACTTC
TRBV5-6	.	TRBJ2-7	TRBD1	CASSILPGQGVYEQYF	TGTGCCAGCAGCATCTTACCGGGACAGGGAGTTTACGAGCAGTACTTC
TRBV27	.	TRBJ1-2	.	CASSLRGGAYGYTF	TGTGCCAGCAGTTTACGGGGGGGCGCCTATGGCTACACCTTC
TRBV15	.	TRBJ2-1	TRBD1	CATSAGQGLGEQFF	TGTGCCACCAGCGCGGGACAGGGGCTGGGTGAGCAGTTCTTC
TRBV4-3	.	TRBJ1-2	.	CASSRRRGVDYGYTF	TGCGCCAGCAGCCGCAGGCGGGGAGTGGACTATGGCTACACCTTC
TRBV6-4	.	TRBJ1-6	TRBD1	CASRVQGMNNSPLHF	TGTGCCAGCAGGGTACAGGGGATGAATAATTCACCCCTCCACTTT
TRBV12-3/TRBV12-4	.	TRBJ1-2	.	CASSLPLADGYTF	TGTGCCAGCAGTTTGCCTCTGGCGGATGGCTACACCTTC
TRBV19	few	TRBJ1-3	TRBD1	CASTPGQGQAGNTIYF	TGTGCCAGTACCCCCGGACAGGGACAAGCTGGAAACACCATATATTTT
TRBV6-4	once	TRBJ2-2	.	CASRDGESTGELFF	TGTGCCAGCAGAGACGGGGAGAGCACCGGGGAGCTGTTTTTT
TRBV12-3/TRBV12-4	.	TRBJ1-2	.	CASSLKPNYGYTF	TGTGCCAGCAGTTTGAAGCCTAACTATGGCTACACCTTC
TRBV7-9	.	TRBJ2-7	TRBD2	CASSQGLAGGYNEQYF	TGTGCCAGCAGCCAGGGACTAGCGGGAGGGTACAACGAGCAGTACTTC
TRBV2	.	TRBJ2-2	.	CASRGLLNTGELFF	TGTGCCAGCAGGGGACTTCTGAACACCGGGGAGCTGTTTTTT
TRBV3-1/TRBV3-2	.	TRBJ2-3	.	CASSQSGVDTQYF	TGTGCCAGCAGCCAGTCGGGGGTGGATACGCAGTATTTT
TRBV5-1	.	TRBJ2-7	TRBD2	CASFSGTSGSSYEQYF	TGCGCCAGCTTCTCCGGGACTAGCGGGAGTTCATACGAGCAGTACTTC
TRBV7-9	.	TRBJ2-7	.	CASSNGGTDYLHEQYF	TGTGCCAGCAGCAACGGCGGGACAGACTACCTCCACGAGCAGTACTTC
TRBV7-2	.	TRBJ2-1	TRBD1	CASSFFGQGVDEQFF	TGTGCCAGCAGCTTCTTCGGACAGGGAGTGGATGAGCAGTTCTTC
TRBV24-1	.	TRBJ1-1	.	CATSRGENTEAFF	TGTGCCACCTCTCGGGGGGAGAACACTGAAGCTTTCTTT
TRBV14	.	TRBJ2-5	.	CASSQDFQETQYF	TGTGCCAGCAGCCAAGACTTCCAAGAGACCCAGTACTTC
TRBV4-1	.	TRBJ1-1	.	CASSHQNTEAFF	TGCGCCAGCAGCCACCAGAACACTGAAGCTTTCTTT
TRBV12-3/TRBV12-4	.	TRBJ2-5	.	CASSLDRVETQYF	TGTGCCAGCAGTTTAGACAGGGTGGAGACCCAGTACTTC
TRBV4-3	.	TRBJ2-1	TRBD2	CASSLLLAGVNEQFF	TGCGCCAGCAGCCTGCTACTAGCGGGGGTCAATGAGCAGTTCTTC
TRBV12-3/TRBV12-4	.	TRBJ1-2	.	CASSFSGIGGYTF	TGTGCCAGCAGTTTTTCCGGGATTGGAGGCTACACCTTC
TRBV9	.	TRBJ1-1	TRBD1	CASSVGQGVTEAFF	TGTGCCAGCAGCGTTGGACAGGGTGTCACTGAAGCTTTCTTT
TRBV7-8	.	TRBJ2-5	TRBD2	CASSPVGGGETQYF	TGTGCCAGCAGTCCTGTTGGGGGGGGAGAGACCCAGTACTTC
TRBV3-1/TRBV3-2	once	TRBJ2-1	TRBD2	CASSPLAGGSYNEQFF	TGTGCCAGCAGCCCTCTAGCGGGGGGGTCCTACAATGAGCAGTTCTTC
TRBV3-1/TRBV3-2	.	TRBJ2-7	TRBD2	CASSPERGSSYEQYF	TGTGCCAGCAGCCCCGAGCGGGGGAGCTCCTACGAGCAGTACTTC
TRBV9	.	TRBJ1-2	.	CASSVPSGARGYTF	TGTGCCAGCAGCGTGCCCTCAGGGGCTCGAGGCTACACCTTC